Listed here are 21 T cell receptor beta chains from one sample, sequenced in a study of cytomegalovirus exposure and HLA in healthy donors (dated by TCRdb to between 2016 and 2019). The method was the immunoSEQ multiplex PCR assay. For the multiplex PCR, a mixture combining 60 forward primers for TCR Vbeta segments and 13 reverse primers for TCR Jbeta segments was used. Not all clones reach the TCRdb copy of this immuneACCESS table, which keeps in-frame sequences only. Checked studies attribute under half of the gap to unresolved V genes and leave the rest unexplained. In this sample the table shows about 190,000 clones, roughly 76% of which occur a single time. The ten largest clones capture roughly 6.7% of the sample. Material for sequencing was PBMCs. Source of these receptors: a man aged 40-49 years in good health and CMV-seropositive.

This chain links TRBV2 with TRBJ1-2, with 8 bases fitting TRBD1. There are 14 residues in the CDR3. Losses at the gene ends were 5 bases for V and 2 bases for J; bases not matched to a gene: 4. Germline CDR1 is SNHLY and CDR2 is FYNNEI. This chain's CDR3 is CASSQGARNYGYTF. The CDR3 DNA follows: TGTGCCAGCAGTCAGGGGGCGCGGAACTATGGCTACACCTTC.

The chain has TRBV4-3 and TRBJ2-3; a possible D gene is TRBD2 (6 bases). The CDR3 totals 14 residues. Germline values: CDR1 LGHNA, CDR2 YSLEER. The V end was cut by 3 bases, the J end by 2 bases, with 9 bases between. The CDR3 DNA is TGCGCCAGCAGCCAGTCTAGCGCCACAGATACGCAGTATTTT. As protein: CASSQSSATDTQYF.

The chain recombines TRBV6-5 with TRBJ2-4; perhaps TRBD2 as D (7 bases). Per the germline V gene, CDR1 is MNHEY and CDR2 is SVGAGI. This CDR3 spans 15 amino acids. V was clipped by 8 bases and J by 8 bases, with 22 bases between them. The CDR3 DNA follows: TGTGCCAGCGCTCAACGGGGGGCGCGGACGGACATTCAGTACTTC. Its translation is CASAQRGARTDIQYF.

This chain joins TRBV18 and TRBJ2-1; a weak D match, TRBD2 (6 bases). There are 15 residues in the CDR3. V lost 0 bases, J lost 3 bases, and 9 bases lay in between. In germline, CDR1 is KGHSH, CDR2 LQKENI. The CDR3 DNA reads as TGTGCCAGCTCACCACCGATGGGACTCTACAATGAGCAGTTCTTC. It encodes CASSPPMGLYNEQFF. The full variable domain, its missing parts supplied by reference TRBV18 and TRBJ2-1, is NAGVMQNPRHLVRRRGQEARLRCSPMKGHSHVYWYRQLPEEGLKFMVYLQKENIIDESGMPKERFSAEFPKEGPSILRIQQVVRGDSAAYFCASSPPMGLYNEQFFGPGTRLTVL.

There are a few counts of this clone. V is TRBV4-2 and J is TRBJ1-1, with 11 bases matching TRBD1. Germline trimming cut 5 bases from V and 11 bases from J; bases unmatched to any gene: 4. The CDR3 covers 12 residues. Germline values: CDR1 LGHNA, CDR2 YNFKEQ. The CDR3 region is CASSNGQGAAFF. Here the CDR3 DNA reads TGTGCCAGCAGCAACGGACAGGGGGCGGCTTTCTTT.

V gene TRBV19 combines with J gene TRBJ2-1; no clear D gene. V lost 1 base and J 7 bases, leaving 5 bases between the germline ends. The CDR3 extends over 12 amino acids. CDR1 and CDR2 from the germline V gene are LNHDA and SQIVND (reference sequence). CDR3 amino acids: CASSIGVNEQFF. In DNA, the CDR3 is TGTGCCAGTAGTATAGGAGTGAATGAGCAGTTCTTC.

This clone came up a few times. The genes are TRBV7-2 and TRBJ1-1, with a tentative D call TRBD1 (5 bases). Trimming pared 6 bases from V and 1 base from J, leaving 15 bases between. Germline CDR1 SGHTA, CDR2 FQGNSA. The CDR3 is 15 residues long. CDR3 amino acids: CASRPGRQQNTEAFF. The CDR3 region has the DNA TGTGCCAGCAGGCCCGGGAGACAGCAGAACACTGAAGCTTTCTTT.

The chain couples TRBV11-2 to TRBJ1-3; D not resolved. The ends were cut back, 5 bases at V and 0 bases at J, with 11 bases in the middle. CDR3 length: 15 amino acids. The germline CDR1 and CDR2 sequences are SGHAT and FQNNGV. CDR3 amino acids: CASSRVPLSGNTIYF. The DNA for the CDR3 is TGTGCCAGCAGCAGAGTACCGCTCTCTGGAAACACCATATATTTT.

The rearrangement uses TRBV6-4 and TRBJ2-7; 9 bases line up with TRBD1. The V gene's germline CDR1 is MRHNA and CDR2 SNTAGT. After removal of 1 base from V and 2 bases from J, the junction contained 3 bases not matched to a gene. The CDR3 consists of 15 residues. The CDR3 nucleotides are TGTGCCAGCAGTGACTGGGGACAGGGTGCCTACGAGCAGTACTTC. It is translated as CASSDWGQGAYEQYF.

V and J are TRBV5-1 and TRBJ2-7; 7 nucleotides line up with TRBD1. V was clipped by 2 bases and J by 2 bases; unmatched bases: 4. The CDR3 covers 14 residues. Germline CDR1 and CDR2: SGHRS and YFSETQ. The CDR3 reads CASSFDRVAYEQYF. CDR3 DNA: TGCGCCAGCAGCTTTGACAGGGTCGCCTACGAGCAGTACTTC.

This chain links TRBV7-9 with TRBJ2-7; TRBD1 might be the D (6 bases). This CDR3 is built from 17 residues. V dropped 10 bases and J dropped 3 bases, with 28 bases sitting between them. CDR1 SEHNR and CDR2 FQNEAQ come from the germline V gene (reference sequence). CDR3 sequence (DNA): TGTGCCATCTATCACAATACCGGACAGCCTTCGATCTACGAGCAGTACTTC. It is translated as CAIYHNTGQPSIYEQYF.

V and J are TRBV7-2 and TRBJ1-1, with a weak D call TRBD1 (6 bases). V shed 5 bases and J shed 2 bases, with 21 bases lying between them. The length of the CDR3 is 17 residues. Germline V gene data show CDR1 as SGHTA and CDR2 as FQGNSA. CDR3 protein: CASSPVGGRGGNTEAFF. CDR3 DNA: TGTGCCAGCAGCCCCGTGGGGGGGCGAGGCGGCAACACTGAAGCTTTCTTT.

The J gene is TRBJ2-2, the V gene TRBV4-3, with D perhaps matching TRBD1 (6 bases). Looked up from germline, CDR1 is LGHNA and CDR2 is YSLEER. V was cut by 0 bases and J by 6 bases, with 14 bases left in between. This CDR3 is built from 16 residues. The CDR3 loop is CASSQDHGTWAGELFF. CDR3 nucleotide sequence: TGCGCCAGCAGCCAAGACCACGGGACATGGGCCGGGGAGCTGTTTTTT.

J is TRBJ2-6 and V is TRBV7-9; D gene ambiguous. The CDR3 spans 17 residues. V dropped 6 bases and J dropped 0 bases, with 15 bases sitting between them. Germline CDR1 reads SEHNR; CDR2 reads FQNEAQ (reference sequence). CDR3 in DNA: TGTGCCAGCAGTTCGAACAGCCGACACTCTGGGGCCAACGTCCTGACTTTC. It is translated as CASSSNSRHSGANVLTF.

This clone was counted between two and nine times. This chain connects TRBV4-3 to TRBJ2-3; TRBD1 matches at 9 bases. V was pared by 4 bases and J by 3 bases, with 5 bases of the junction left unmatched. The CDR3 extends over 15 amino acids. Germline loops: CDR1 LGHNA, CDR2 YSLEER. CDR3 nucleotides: TGCGCCAGCAGCCCAAGGACAGGGGAGACAGATACGCAGTATTTT. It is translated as CASSPRTGETDTQYF.

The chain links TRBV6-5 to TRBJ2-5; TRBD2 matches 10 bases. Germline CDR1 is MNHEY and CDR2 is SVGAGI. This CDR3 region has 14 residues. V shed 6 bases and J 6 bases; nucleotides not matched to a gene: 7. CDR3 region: CASSERGGSQTQYF. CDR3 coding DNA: TGTGCCAGCAGCGAGCGGGGGGGCAGCCAGACCCAGTACTTC.

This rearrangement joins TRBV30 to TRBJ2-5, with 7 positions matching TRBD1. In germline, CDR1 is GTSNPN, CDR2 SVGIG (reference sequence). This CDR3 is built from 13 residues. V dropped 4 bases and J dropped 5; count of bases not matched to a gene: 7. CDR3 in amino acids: CAWTGGWGETQYF. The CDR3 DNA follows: TGTGCCTGGACAGGGGGTTGGGGGGAGACCCAGTACTTC. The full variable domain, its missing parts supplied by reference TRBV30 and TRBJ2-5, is SQTIHQWPATLVQPVGSPLSLECTVEGTSNPNLYWYRQAAGRGLQLLFYSVGIGQISSEVPQNLSASRPQDRQFILSSKKLLLSDSGFYLCAWTGGWGETQYFGPGTRLLVL.

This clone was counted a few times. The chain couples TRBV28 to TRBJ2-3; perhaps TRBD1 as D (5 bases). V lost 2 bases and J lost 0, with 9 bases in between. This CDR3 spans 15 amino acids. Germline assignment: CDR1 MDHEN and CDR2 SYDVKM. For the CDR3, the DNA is TGTGCCAGCAGTTTACCAGGGTCGAGCACAGATACGCAGTATTTT. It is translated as CASSLPGSSTDTQYF.

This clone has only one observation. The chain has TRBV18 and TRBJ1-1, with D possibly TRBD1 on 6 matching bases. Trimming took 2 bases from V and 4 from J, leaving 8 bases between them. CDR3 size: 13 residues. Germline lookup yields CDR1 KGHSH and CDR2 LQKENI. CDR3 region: CASSPGQTTEAFF. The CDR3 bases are TGTGCCAGCTCACCAGGACAGACCACTGAAGCTTTCTTT.

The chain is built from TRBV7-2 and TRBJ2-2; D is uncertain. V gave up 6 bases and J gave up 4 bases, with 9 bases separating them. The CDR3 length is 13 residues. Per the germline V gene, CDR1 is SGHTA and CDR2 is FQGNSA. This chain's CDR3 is CASSASSTGELFF. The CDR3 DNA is TGTGCCAGCAGTGCCTCTAGCACCGGGGAGCTGTTTTTT.

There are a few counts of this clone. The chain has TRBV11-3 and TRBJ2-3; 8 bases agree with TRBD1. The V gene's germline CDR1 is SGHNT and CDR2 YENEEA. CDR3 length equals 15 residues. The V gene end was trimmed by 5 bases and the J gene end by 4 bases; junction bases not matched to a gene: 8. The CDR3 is CASSLGQGGADTQYF. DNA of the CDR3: TGTGCCAGCAGCCTCGGACAGGGAGGCGCAGATACGCAGTATTTT.